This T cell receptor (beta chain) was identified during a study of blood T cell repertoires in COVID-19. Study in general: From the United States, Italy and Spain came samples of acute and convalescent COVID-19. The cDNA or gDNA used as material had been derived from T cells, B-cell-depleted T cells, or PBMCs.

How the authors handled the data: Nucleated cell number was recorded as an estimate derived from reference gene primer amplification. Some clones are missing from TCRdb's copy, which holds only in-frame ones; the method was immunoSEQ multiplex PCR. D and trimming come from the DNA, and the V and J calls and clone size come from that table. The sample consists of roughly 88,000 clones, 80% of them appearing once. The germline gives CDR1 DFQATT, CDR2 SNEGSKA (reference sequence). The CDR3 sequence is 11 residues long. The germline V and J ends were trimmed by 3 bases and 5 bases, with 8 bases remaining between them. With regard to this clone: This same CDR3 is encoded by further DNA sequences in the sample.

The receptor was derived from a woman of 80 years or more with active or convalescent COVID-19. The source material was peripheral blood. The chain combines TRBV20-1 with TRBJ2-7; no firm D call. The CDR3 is CSASSGHEQYF. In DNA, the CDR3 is TGCAGTGCTAGCTCGGGTCACGAGCAGTACTTC.